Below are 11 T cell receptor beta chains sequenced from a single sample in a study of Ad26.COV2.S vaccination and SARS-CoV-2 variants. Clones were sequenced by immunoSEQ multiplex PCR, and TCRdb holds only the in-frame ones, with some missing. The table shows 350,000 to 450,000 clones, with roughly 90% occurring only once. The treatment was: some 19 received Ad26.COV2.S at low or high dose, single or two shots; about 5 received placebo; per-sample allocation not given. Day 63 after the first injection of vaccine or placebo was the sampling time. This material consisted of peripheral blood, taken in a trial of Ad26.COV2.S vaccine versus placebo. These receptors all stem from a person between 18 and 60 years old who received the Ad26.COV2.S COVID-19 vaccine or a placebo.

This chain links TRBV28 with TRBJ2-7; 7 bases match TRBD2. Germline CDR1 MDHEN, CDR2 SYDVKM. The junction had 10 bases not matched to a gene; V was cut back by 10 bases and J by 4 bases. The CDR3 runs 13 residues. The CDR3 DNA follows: TGTGCCACCACGACCGGGGGGAGGTACGAGCAGTACTTC. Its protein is CATTTGGRYEQYF.

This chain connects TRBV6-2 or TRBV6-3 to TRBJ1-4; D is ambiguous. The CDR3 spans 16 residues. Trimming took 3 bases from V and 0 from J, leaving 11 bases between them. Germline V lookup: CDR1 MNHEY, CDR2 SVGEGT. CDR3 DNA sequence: TGTGCCAGCAGTTATCTACAGTATGCAACTAATGAAAAACTGTTTTTT. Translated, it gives CASSYLQYATNEKLFF.

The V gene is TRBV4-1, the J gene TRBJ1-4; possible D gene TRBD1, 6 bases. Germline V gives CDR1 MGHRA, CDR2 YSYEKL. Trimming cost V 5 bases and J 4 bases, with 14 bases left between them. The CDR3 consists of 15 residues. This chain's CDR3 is CASSKETGRNEKLFF. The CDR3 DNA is TGCGCCAGCAGCAAGGAAACAGGGCGTAATGAAAAACTGTTTTTT.

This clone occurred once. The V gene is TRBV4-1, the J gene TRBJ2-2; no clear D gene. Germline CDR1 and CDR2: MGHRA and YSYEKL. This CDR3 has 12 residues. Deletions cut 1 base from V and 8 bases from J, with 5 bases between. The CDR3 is CASSQGTGELFF. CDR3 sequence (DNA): TGCGCCAGCAGCCAAGGAACAGGGGAGCTGTTTTTT.

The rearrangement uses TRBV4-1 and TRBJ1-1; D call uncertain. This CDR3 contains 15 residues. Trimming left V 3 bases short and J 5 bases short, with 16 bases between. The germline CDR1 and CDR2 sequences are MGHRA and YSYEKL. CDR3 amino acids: CASSHNGWRETEAFF. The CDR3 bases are TGCGCCAGCAGCCATAATGGTTGGAGGGAAACTGAAGCTTTCTTT.

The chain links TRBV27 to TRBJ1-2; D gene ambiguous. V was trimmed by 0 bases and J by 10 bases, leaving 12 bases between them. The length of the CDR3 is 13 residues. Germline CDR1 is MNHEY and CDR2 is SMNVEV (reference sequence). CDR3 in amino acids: CASSLSPRHYYTF. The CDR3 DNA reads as TGTGCCAGCAGTTTATCCCCCCGACATTACTACACCTTC.

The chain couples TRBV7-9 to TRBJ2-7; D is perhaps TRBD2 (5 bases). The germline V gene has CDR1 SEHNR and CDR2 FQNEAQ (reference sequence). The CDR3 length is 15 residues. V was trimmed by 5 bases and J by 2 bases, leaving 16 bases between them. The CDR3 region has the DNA TGTGCCAGCAGCCCGGGGTGGCAGGCGCCCTACGAGCAGTACTTC. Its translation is CASSPGWQAPYEQYF. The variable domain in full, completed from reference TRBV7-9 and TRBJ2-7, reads DTGVSQNPRHKITKRGQNVTFRCDPISEHNRLYWYRQTLGQGPEFLTYFQNEAQLEKSRLLSDRFSAERPKGSFSTLEIQRTEQGDSAMYLCASSPGWQAPYEQYFGPGTRLTVT.

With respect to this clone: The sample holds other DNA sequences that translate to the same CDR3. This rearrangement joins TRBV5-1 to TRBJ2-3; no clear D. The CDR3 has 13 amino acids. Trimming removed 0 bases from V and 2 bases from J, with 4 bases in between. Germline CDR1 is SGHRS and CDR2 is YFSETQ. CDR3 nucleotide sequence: TGCGCCAGCAGCTTGGGATACACAGATACGCAGTATTTT. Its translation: CASSLGYTDTQYF.

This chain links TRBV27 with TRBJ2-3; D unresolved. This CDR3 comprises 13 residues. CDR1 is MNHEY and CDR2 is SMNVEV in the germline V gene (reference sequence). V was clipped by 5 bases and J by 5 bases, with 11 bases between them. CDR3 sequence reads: CASSPLGQDTQYF. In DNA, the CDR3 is TGTGCCAGCAGTCCGCTAGGCCAAGATACGCAGTATTTT.

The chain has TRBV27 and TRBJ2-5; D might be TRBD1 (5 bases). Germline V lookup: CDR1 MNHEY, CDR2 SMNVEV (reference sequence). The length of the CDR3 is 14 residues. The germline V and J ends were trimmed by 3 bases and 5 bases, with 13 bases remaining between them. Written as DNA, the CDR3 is TGTGCCAGCAGTTTTCAGGGTTTGGGGGAGACCCAGTACTTC. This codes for CASSFQGLGETQYF.

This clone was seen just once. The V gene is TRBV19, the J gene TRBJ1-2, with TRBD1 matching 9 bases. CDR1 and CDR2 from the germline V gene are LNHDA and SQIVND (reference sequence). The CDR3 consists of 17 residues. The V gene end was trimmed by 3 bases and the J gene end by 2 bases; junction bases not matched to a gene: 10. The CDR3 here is CASSINRDRDSNYGYTF. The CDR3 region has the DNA TGTGCCAGTAGTATCAACCGGGACAGGGATTCAAACTATGGCTACACCTTC.